Listed below are T cell receptor beta chains from one sample, sequenced in a study of blood T cell repertoires in COVID-19. Clones were read by immunoSEQ multiplex PCR, and TCRdb kept only the in-frame ones, dropping some. Of around 280,000 clones in the sample, roughly 90% were seen once. Sequences were obtained from peripheral blood. Source of these receptors: a woman aged 25 to 45 with COVID-19, enrolled during active disease. CDR3s include the opening cysteine and the closing phenylalanine or tryptophan. The D gene is left open where the match is weak.

TRBJ1-5,TRBV6-5,-,CASGNHRGSNQPQHF,TGTGCCAGCGGCAATCACAGAGGGAGCAATCAGCCCCAGCATTTT
TRBJ1-5,TRBV5-6,-,CASSLGGLSNQPQHF,TGTGCCAGCAGCTTGGGGGGACTAAGCAATCAGCCCCAGCATTTT
TRBJ2-5,TRBV27,-,CASSLIPGGETQYF,TGTGCCAGCAGTTTAATCCCCGGAGGAGAGACCCAGTACTTC
TRBJ2-7,TRBV10-1,-,CASSESDGGEQYF,TGCGCCAGCAGTGAGTCCGACGGAGGCGAGCAGTACTTC
TRBJ2-5,TRBV24-1,-,CATSDPQGSVETQYF,TGTGCCACCAGTGATCCACAGGGTTCGGTCGAGACCCAGTACTTC
TRBJ1-4,TRBV9,TRBD1,CASGPGETGGATNEKLFF,TGTGCCAGCGGCCCCGGAGAGACAGGGGGAGCAACTAATGAAAAACTGTTTTTT
TRBJ2-4,TRBV27,-,CASSFSPLNIQYF,TGTGCCAGCAGTTTTTCTCCTTTAAACATTCAGTACTTC
TRBJ1-2,TRBV2,-,CASRGSPNYGYTF,TGTGCCAGCAGGGGGAGTCCTAACTATGGCTACACCTTC
TRBJ1-2,TRBV2,-,CASSAQVGGYTF,TGTGCCAGCAGTGCTCAGGTTGGAGGCTACACCTTC
TRBJ1-2,TRBV9,-,CASNSEGRKYGYTF,TGTGCCAGCAACTCCGAAGGGAGGAAGTATGGCTACACCTTC
TRBJ2-7,TRBV7-9,-,CASSRTETYEQYF,TGTGCCAGCAGCCGGACAGAGACCTACGAGCAGTACTTC
TRBJ1-6,TRBV5-1,-,CASSLVANSPLHF,TGCGCCAGCAGCTTGGTAGCAAATTCACCCCTCCACTTT
TRBJ1-1,TRBV5-1,-,CASSPLGFVGANTEAFF,TGCGCCAGCAGCCCACTCGGTTTTGTGGGGGCGAACACTGAAGCTTTCTTT
TRBJ2-2,TRBV5-6,-,CASSLERRRTGELFF,TGTGCCAGCAGCTTGGAGAGGCGGCGGACCGGGGAGCTGTTTTTT
TRBJ2-1,TRBV27,TRBD2,CASSLSGTSGRKWNEQFF,TGTGCCAGCAGTTTATCGGGGACTAGCGGGCGGAAGTGGAATGAGCAGTTCTTC
TRBJ1-4,TRBV19,-,CASRGATNEKLFF,TGTGCCAGCAGGGGTGCAACTAATGAAAAACTGTTTTTT
TRBJ2-7,TRBV11-2,-,CASSLYSDSSYEQYF,TGTGCCAGCAGCTTATATTCGGACAGCTCCTACGAGCAGTACTTC